This T cell receptor (beta chain) was obtained from a study of OX40 agonist ivuxolimab in advanced cancers. Generated by immunoSEQ multiplex PCR, the TCRdb table keeps only in-frame clones and is missing some. The data contain 60,000 to 80,000 clones, approximately 83% of them singletons. The germline V gene has CDR1 SGHRS and CDR2 YFSETQ. The length of the CDR3 is 15 residues. Trimming took 0 bases from V and 5 from J; bases not matched to a gene: 4. Comments on this clone: Its antigen is unknown.

Study-wide points: Both blood CD4+ and CD8+ T cells showed clonal growth by week 6 at 0.1 to 3.0 mg/kg.

This TCR came from an adult with an advanced solid tumor such as melanoma, head and neck, liver or kidney cancer. The specimen was CD4+ or CD8+ T cells sorted from blood, collected in a trial of the OX40 agonist ivuxolimab. This chain links TRBV5-1 with TRBJ2-7; 11 nucleotides line up with TRBD2. CDR3 in amino acids: CASSLDTSGGNEQYF. The CDR3, as DNA: TGCGCCAGCAGCTTGGATACTAGCGGGGGAAACGAGCAGTACTTC.